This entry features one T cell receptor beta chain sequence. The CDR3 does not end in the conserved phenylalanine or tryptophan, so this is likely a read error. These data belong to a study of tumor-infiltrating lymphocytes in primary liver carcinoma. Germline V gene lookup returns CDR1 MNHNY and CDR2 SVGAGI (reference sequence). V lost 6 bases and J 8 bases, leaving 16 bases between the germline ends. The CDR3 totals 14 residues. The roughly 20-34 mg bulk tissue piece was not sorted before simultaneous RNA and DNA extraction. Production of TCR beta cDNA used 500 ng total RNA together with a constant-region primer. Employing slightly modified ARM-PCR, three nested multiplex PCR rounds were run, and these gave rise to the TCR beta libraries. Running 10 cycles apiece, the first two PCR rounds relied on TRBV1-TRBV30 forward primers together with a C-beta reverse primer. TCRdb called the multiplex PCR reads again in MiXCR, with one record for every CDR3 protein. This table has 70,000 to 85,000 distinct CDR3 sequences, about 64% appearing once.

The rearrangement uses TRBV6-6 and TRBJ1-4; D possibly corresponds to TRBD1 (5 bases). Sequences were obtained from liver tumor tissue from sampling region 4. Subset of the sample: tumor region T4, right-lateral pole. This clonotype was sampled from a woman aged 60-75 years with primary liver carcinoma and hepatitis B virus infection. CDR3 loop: CASRTSRGVEKLFL. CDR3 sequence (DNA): TGTGCCAGCAGAACATCGCGAGGGGTAGAAAAACTGTTTTTA.